The 3 T cell receptor beta chains below were found in one sample sequenced in a study of cytomegalovirus exposure and HLA in healthy donors. The primer mix had 60 Vbeta and 13 Jbeta primers. Libraries were prepared by immunoSEQ multiplex PCR; TCRdb keeps only in-frame clonotypes and omits some of them. The sample contains about 120,000 clones, more than 60% of which appear only once. Input material: PBMCs. Every receptor here comes from a female donor in good health and CMV-seronegative.

In this sample, this clone turned up a few times. V is TRBV5-6 and J is TRBJ2-3, with 11 nucleotides matching TRBD1. CDR1 is SGHDT and CDR2 is YYEEEE in the germline V gene. There are 16 residues in the CDR3. With 4 bases clipped from V and 4 bases from J, the junction kept 8 bases outside the gene matches. The CDR3 DNA sequence: TGTGCCAGCAGCGTGGACAGGGGGCGTAGGTCAGATACGCAGTATTTT. Its protein product is CASSVDRGRRSDTQYF.

Many counts were recorded for this clone. This sequence joins TRBV4-1 and TRBJ1-6; no definite D call. CDR3 length: 17 residues. Germline-derived CDR1 and CDR2 are MGHRA and YSYEKL. Trimming took 0 bases from V and 9 from J, leaving 18 bases between them. In DNA, the CDR3 is TGCGCCAGCAGCCAAGATCTTAGGAGGATAGGCGGTTCACCCCTCCACTTT. Translated, it gives CASSQDLRRIGGSPLHF.

The rearrangement joins TRBV6-1 to TRBJ1-1; maybe TRBD1 (5 bases). This CDR3 region has 16 residues. CDR1 and CDR2 (germline): MNHNS, SASEGT. V was shortened by 3 bases and J by 4 bases, with 18 bases between the two germline ends. CDR3 in DNA: TGTGCCAGCAGTGACTGGGGAGGGGCGGCGACCACTGAAGCTTTCTTT. This encodes CASSDWGGAATTEAFF.